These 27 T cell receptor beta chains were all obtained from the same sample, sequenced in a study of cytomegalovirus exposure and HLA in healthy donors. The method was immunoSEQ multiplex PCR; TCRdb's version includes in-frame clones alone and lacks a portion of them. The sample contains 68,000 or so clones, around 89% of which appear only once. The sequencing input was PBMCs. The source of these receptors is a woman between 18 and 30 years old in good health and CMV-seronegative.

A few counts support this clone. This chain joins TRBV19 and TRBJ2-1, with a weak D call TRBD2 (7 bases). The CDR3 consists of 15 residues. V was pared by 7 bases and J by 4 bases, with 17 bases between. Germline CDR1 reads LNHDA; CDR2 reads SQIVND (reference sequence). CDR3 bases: TGTGCCAGTACCATAGGGGGGGAGGCATACAATGAGCAGTTCTTC. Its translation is CASTIGGEAYNEQFF.

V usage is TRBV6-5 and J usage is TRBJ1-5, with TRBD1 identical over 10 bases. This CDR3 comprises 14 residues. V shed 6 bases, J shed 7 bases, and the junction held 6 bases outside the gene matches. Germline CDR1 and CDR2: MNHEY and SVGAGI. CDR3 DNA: TGTGCCAGCAGATCTGGACAGGGGGGGCAGCCCCAGCATTTT. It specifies CASRSGQGGQPQHF.

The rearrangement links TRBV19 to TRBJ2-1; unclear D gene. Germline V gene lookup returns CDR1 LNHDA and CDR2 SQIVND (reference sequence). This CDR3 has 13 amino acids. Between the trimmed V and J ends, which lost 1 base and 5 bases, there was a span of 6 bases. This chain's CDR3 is CASSIGHNNEQFF. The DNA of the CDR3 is TGTGCCAGTAGTATAGGACACAACAATGAGCAGTTCTTC.

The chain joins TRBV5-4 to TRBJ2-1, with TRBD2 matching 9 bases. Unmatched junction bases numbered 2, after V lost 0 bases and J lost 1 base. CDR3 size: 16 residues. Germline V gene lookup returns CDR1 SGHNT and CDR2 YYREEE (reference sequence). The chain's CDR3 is CASSLGLAESYNEQFF. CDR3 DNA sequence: TGTGCCAGCAGCTTGGGACTAGCGGAATCCTACAATGAGCAGTTCTTC.

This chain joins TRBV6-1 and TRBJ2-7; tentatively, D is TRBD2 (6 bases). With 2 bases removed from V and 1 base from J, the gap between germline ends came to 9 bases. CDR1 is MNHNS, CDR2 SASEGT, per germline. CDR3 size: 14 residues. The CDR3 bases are TGTGCCAGCAGTGAAAACCGGGGGTCCTACGAGCAGTACTTC. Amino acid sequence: CASSENRGSYEQYF.

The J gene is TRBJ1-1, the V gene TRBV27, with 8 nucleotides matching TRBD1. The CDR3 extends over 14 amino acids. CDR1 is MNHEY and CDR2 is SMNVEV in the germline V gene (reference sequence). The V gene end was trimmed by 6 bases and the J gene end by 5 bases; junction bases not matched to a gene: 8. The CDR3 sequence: CASSYRGGGTEAFF. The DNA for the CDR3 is TGTGCCAGCAGCTACAGGGGGGGTGGAACTGAAGCTTTCTTT.

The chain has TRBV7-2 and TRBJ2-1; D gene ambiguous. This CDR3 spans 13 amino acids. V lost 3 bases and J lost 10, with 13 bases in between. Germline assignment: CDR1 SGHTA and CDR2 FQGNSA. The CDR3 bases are TGTGCCAGCAGCTTTGATCAGCGAGGCGAGCAGTTCTTC. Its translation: CASSFDQRGEQFF.

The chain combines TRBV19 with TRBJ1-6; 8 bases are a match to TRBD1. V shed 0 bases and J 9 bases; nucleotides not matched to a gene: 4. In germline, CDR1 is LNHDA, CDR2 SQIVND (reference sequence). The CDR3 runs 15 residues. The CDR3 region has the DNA TGTGCCAGTAGTATAGAGTCGGACAGGGTTTCACCCCTCCACTTT. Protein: CASSIESDRVSPLHF.

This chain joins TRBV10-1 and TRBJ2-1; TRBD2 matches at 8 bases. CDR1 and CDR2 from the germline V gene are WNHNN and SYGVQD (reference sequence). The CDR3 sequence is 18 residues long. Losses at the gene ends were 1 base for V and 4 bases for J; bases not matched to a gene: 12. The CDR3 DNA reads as TGCGCCAGCAGTGAGTGGGTCCGGTGGCGGGAGGAGTACAATGAGCAGTTCTTC. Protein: CASSEWVRWREEYNEQFF.

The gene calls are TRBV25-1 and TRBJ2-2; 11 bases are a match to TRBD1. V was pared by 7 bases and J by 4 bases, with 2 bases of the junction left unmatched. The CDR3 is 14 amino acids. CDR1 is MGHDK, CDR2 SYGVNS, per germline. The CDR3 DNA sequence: TGTGCCAGCACTGGGACAGGGGGCACCGGGGAGCTGTTTTTT. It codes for CASTGTGGTGELFF.

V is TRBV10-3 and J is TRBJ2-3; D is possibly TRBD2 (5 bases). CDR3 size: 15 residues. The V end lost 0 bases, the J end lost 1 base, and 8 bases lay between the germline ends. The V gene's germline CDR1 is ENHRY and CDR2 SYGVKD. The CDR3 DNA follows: TGTGCCATCAGTGAGTCGCCGGAGGGCACAGATACGCAGTATTTT. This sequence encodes CAISESPEGTDTQYF.

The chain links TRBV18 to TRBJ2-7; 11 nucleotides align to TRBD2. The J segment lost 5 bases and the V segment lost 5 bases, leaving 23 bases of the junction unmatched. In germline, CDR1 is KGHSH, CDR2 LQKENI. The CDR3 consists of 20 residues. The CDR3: CASSGNGRVKTSGSLHEQYF. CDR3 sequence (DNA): TGTGCCAGCTCAGGAAACGGCAGGGTCAAAACTAGCGGGAGCCTCCACGAGCAGTACTTC.

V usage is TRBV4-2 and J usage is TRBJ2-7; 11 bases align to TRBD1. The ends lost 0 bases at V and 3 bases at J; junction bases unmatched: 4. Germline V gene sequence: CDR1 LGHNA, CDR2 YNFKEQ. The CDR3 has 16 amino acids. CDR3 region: CASSQDPGTGGYEQYF. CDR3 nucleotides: TGTGCCAGCAGCCAAGATCCCGGGACAGGGGGCTACGAGCAGTACTTC.

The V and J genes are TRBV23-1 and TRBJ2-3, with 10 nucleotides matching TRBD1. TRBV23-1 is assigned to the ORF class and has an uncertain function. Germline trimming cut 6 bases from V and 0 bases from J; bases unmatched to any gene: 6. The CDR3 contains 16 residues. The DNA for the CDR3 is TGCGCCAGCAGATGGGACAGGGGCGGAAGCACAGATACGCAGTATTTT. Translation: CASRWDRGGSTDTQYF.

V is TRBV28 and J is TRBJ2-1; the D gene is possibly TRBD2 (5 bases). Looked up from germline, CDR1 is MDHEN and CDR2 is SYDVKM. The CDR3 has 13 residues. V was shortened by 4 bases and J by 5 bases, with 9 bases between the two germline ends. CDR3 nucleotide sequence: TGTGCCAGCAGTTCGGGGTCCGACAATGAGCAGTTCTTC. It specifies CASSSGSDNEQFF.

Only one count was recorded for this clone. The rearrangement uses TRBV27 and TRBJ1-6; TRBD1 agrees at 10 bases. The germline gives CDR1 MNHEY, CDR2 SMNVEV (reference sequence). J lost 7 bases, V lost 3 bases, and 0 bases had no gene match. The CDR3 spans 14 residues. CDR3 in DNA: TGTGCCAGCAGTTTGGGACAGGGGAATTCACCCCTCCACTTT. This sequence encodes CASSLGQGNSPLHF.

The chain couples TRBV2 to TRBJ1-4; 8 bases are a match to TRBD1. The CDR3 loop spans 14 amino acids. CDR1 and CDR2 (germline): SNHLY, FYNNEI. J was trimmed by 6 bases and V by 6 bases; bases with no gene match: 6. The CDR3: CASRRRQGHEKLFF. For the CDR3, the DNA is TGTGCCAGCAGGAGGAGACAGGGGCATGAAAAACTGTTTTTT.

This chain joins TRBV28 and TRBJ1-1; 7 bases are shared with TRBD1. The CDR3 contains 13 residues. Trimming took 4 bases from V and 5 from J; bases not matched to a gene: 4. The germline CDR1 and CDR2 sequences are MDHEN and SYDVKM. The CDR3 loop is CASSSQGWTEAFF. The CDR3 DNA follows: TGTGCCAGCAGTTCACAGGGGTGGACTGAAGCTTTCTTT.

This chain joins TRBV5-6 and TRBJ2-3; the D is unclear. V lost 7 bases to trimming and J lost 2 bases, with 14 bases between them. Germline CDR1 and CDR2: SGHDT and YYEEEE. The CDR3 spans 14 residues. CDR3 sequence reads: CASCNLQYTDTQYF. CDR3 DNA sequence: TGTGCCAGCTGCAACCTGCAGTACACAGATACGCAGTATTTT. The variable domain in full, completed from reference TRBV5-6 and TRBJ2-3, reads DAGVTQSPTHLIKTRGQQVTLRCSPKSGHDTVSWYQQALGQGPQFIFQYYEEEERQRGNFPDRFSGHQFPNYSSELNVNALLLGDSALYLCASCNLQYTDTQYFGPGTRLTVL.

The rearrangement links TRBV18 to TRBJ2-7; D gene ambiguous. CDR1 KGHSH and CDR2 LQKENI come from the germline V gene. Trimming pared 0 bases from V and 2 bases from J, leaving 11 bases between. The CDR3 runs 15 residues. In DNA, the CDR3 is TGTGCCAGCTCACCACCGTCAGAAGAAGCCTACGAGCAGTACTTC. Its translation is CASSPPSEEAYEQYF.

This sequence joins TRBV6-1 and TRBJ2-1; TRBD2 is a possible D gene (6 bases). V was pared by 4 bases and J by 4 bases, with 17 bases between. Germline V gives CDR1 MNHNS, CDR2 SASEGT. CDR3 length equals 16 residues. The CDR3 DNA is TGTGCCAGCAGTGCACCACCGGGCCGGGGGTACAATGAGCAGTTCTTC. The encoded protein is CASSAPPGRGYNEQFF.

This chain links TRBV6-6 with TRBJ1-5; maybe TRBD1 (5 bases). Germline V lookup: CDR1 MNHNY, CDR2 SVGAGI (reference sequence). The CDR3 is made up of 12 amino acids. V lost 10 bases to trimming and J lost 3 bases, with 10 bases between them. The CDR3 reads CATRQINQPQHF. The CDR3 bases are TGTGCCACCAGACAGATCAATCAGCCCCAGCATTTT.

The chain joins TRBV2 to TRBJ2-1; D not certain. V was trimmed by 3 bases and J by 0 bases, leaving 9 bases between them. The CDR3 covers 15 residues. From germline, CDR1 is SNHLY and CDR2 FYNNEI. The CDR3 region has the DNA TGTGCCAGCAGTGACCCCAGGCTCTCCTACAATGAGCAGTTCTTC. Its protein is CASSDPRLSYNEQFF.

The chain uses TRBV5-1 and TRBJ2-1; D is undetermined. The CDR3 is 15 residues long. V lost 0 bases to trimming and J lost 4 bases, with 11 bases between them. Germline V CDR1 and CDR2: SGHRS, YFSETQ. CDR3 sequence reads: CASSLESALYNEQFF. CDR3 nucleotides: TGCGCCAGCAGCTTGGAGAGCGCTTTATACAATGAGCAGTTCTTC.

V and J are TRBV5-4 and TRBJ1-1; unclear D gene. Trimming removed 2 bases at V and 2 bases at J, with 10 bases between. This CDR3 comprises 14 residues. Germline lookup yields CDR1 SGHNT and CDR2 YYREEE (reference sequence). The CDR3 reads CASSFAVGNTEAFF. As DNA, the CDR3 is TGTGCCAGCAGCTTTGCGGTAGGAAACACTGAAGCTTTCTTT. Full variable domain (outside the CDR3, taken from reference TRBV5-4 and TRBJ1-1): ETGVTQSPTHLIKTRGQQVTLRCSSQSGHNTVSWYQQALGQGPQFIFQYYREEENGRGNFPPRFSGLQFPNYSSELNVNALELDDSALYLCASSFAVGNTEAFFGQGTRLTVV.

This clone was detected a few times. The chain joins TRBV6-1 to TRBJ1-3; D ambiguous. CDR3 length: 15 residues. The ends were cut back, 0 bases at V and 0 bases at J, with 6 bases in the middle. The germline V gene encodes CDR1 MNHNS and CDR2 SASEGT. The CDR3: CASSEAPDSGNTIYF. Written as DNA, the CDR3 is TGTGCCAGCAGTGAAGCCCCAGACTCTGGAAACACCATATATTTT.

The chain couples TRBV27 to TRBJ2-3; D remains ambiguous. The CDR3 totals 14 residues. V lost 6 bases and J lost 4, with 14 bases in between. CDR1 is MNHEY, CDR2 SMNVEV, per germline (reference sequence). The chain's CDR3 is CASSLNPLADTQYF. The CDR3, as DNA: TGTGCCAGCAGCCTTAACCCGCTAGCAGATACGCAGTATTTT.